This T cell receptor (beta chain) emerged from a study of T cells after yellow fever vaccination. Whole-study findings and limits: Shared CD4/CD8 clonotypes were a small share, likely from convergent recombination.

5'RACE template switching produced TCR cDNA carrying a universal primer site and UMIs. TCRdb called the 5' RACE reads again in MiXCR, with one record for every CDR3 protein. The sample has approximately 58,000 distinct CDR3 sequences; about 5.6% are singletons. The table lists this clonotype with a few counts. The specimen comprised PBMCs, either bulk or a sorted T-cell subset (CD4+, CD8+, memory, or dextramer-sorted; not recorded which), sampled on the day of the yellow fever booster vaccination. The source of this sequence is a man between 18 and 29 years old who received the YFV17D yellow fever vaccine.

CDR3 loop: CASSYSSVGGRRMNTEAFF. The CDR3, as DNA: TGTGCCAGCAGTTACTCGAGCGTTGGGGGACGCCGCATGAACACTGAAGCTTTCTTT. The genes are TRBV6-2 or TRBV6-3 and TRBJ1-1; D is perhaps TRBD1 (5 bases). Germline V gives CDR1 MNHEY, CDR2 SVGEGT. CDR3 length: 19 amino acids. V was clipped by 0 bases and J by 0 bases, with 20 bases between them.